These 25 T cell receptor beta chains came from one sample sequenced in a study of cytomegalovirus exposure and HLA in healthy donors. The PCR employed 60 Vbeta primers together with 13 Jbeta primers. Sequencing was performed with immunoSEQ multiplex PCR; in TCRdb, only in-frame clones are kept and a portion is missing. The sample carries 95,000 to 150,000 clones, 83% recorded once. The sample comprised PBMCs. The receptors originated from a young man in good health and CMV-seropositive.

This chain connects TRBV5-4 to TRBJ1-2; TRBD1 matches 8 bases. The CDR3 contains 14 residues. The V and J ends lost 3 bases and 6 bases, in that order; junction bases with no gene match: 7. Germline CDR1 SGHNT, CDR2 YYREEE (reference sequence). The DNA for the CDR3 is TGTGCCAGCAGCTACCGGGACAGGAATAATGGCTACACCTTC. Residues: CASSYRDRNNGYTF.

This clone was seen only a few times. This chain connects TRBV6-1 to TRBJ1-1; D might be TRBD1 (5 bases). This CDR3 is 13 amino acids long. Per germline, CDR1 MNHNS and CDR2 SASEGT. The ends were cut back, 1 base at V and 10 bases at J, with 13 bases in the middle. The CDR3 bases are TGTGCCAGCAGTGAAGGGGGGGGACCCGGAGCTTTCTTT. It specifies CASSEGGGPGAFF.

This CDR3 is CASSSDNYEQYF. The CDR3 DNA follows: TGTGCCAGCAGCTCGGACAACTACGAGCAGTACTTC. The rearrangement links TRBV7-9 to TRBJ2-7; weak D call: TRBD1 (5 bases). Germline assignment: CDR1 SEHNR and CDR2 FQNEAQ (reference sequence). The CDR3 has 12 residues. V was shortened by 4 bases and J by 3 bases, with 7 bases between the two germline ends. Full variable domain (missing parts from reference TRBV7-9 and TRBJ2-7): DTGVSQNPRHKITKRGQNVTFRCDPISEHNRLYWYRQTLGQGPEFLTYFQNEAQLEKSRLLSDRFSAERPKGSFSTLEIQRTEQGDSAMYLCASSSDNYEQYFGPGTRLTVT.

The V and J genes are TRBV27 and TRBJ1-2; D perhaps matches TRBD1 (5 bases). The V and J ends lost 2 bases and 6 bases respectively, with 10 bases between them. Germline CDR1 reads MNHEY; CDR2 reads SMNVEV (reference sequence). There are 13 residues in the CDR3. As DNA, the CDR3 is TGTGCCAGCAGTTTAGGAGGGGCCGATGGCTACACCTTC. Translating it yields CASSLGGADGYTF.

The chain recombines TRBV21-1 with TRBJ1-6; TRBD1 is the table's D call, not checked against the DNA. TRBV21-1 is deemed a pseudogene. This CDR3 has 18 amino acids. The CDR3 region is CASSLIPDRELGNSPLHF. The CDR3 DNA is TGTGCCAGCAGCCTCATACCCGACAGGGAGTTGGGGAATTCACCCCTCCACTTT.

The V call is TRBV7-6, the J call TRBJ1-1; D not resolved. Germline loops: CDR1 SGHVS, CDR2 FNYEAQ. This CDR3 contains 13 residues. V lost 3 bases, J lost 4 bases, and 9 bases lay in between. CDR3 region: CASSFGPITEAFF. The CDR3 bases are TGTGCCAGCAGCTTTGGCCCGATCACTGAAGCTTTCTTT. The full variable domain, with the rest looked up from reference TRBV7-6 and TRBJ1-1, is GAGVSQSPRYKVTKRGQDVALRCDPISGHVSLYWYRQALGQGPEFLTYFNYEAQQDKSGLPNDRFSAERPEGSISTLTIQRTEQRDSAMYRCASSFGPITEAFFGQGTRLTVV.

This sequence joins TRBV6-1 and TRBJ2-1; D unresolved. The CDR3 runs 14 residues. CDR1 MNHNS and CDR2 SASEGT come from the germline V gene. V lost 6 bases and J 6 bases, leaving 15 bases between the germline ends. For the CDR3, the DNA is TGTGCCAGCAGCTGGTCTGGGTACAGCAATGAGCAGTTCTTC. Its translation is CASSWSGYSNEQFF.

A few counts support this clone. The chain recombines TRBV7-9 with TRBJ1-4; tentatively, D is TRBD1 (6 bases). Germline V gene sequence: CDR1 SEHNR, CDR2 FQNEAQ (reference sequence). The ends were cut back, 7 bases at V and 6 bases at J, with 12 bases in the middle. The CDR3 length is 13 residues. The CDR3 DNA sequence: TGTGCCAGCAAACTAGGGGGACATGAAAAACTGTTTTTT. It specifies CASKLGGHEKLFF.

V gene TRBV30 combines with J gene TRBJ1-4; D unclear. Germline V CDR1 and CDR2: GTSNPN, SVGIG (reference sequence). V was cut by 1 base and J by 0 bases, with 24 bases left in between. This CDR3 contains 20 residues. The CDR3 region has the DNA TGTGCCTGGAGTGGGTATTTCGGGAAATCAGGAACCTCAACTAATGAAAAACTGTTTTTT. It is translated as CAWSGYFGKSGTSTNEKLFF.

V is TRBV23-1 and J is TRBJ2-7; 9 nucleotides match TRBD1. TRBV23-1 counts as an open reading frame of uncertain function. The junction had 10 bases not matched to a gene; V was cut back by 2 bases and J by 5 bases. This CDR3 is built from 16 residues. CDR3 nucleotides: TGCGCCAGCAGTCAAAACCCCAGGGACAGGGCCAACGAGCAGTACTTC. Translated, it gives CASSQNPRDRANEQYF.

This clone was found a few times. The chain is built from TRBV5-5 and TRBJ2-7, with D perhaps TRBD1 (6 bases). Germline CDR1 reads SGHKS; CDR2 reads YYEKEE (reference sequence). The V gene lost 0 bases and the J gene lost 9 bases, with 10 bases spanning the gap. This CDR3 is built from 12 residues. CDR3 sequence (DNA): TGTGCCAGCAGCTTGGGCTTGGACAGGCAGTACTTC. This sequence encodes CASSLGLDRQYF. Using reference TRBV5-5 and TRBJ2-7 for the parts outside the CDR3, the full variable domain is DAGVTQSPTHLIKTRGQQVTLRCSPISGHKSVSWYQQVLGQGPQFIFQYYEKEERGRGNFPDRFSARQFPNYSSELNVNALLLGDSALYLCASSLGLDRQYFGPGTRLTVT.

The chain joins TRBV6-1 to TRBJ1-1, with 10 bases identical to TRBD1. CDR3 length: 14 amino acids. The V gene's germline CDR1 is MNHNS and CDR2 SASEGT. V lost 1 base and J lost 6; bases outside the gene matches: 2. CDR3 residues: CASSEEGTGAEAFF. The CDR3 nucleotides are TGTGCCAGCAGTGAAGAAGGGACAGGGGCTGAAGCTTTCTTT.

The rearrangement joins TRBV27 to TRBJ1-5, with D perhaps TRBD1 (6 bases). V lost 6 bases to trimming and J lost 3 bases, with 12 bases between them. CDR3 length: 14 amino acids. Germline V lookup: CDR1 MNHEY, CDR2 SMNVEV (reference sequence). CDR3 protein: CASSLQGDNQPQHF. CDR3 nucleotides: TGTGCCAGCAGCCTACAGGGAGACAATCAGCCCCAGCATTTT.

The chain combines TRBV7-9 with TRBJ2-5; 9 bases map to TRBD1. CDR3 length equals 17 residues. Germline V gene data show CDR1 as SEHNR and CDR2 as FQNEAQ (reference sequence). J lost 5 bases, V lost 4 bases, and 14 bases had no gene match. The DNA for the CDR3 is TGTGCCAGCAGCTCGCCGGACAGGGGCCCGTGGGTGGAGACCCAGTACTTC. Its translation: CASSSPDRGPWVETQYF. Together with reference TRBV7-9 and TRBJ2-5, the CDR3 gives the full variable domain: DTGVSQNPRHKITKRGQNVTFRCDPISEHNRLYWYRQTLGQGPEFLTYFQNEAQLEKSRLLSDRFSAERPKGSFSTLEIQRTEQGDSAMYLCASSSPDRGPWVETQYFGPGTRLLVL.

The chain recombines TRBV29-1 with TRBJ2-7; TRBD1 matches 10 bases. Per germline, CDR1 SQVTM and CDR2 ANQGSEA. CDR3 length equals 12 residues. The V segment lost 3 bases and the J segment 5 bases; nucleotides outside the gene matches: 1. The CDR3 coding sequence is TGCAGCGTTGAGACAGGGGGCGACGAGCAGTACTTC. Translated, it gives CSVETGGDEQYF.

The chain carries TRBV5-1 and TRBJ2-7; the D gene is possibly TRBD1 (6 bases). The germline V gene has CDR1 SGHRS and CDR2 YFSETQ. Between the trimmed V and J ends, which lost 6 bases and 3 bases, there was a span of 13 bases. The CDR3 contains 13 residues. This chain's CDR3 is CASKDRWGYEQYF. CDR3 in DNA: TGCGCCAGCAAGGACAGATGGGGCTACGAGCAGTACTTC.

The chain uses TRBV5-4 and TRBJ1-2, with a possible D match to TRBD1 (6 bases). The germline V gene has CDR1 SGHNT and CDR2 YYREEE (reference sequence). The CDR3 is made up of 13 amino acids. With 0 bases removed from V and 10 bases from J, the gap between germline ends came to 13 bases. CDR3 loop: CASSLGQEVFYTF. The DNA for the CDR3 is TGTGCCAGCAGCTTGGGACAGGAAGTTTTCTACACCTTC.

This chain links TRBV30 with TRBJ2-7; a possible D gene is TRBD2 (6 bases). Trimming removed 2 bases from V and 3 bases from J, with 14 bases in between. Germline V lookup: CDR1 GTSNPN, CDR2 SVGIG (reference sequence). This CDR3 comprises 14 residues. CDR3 loop: CAWSPGGGFYEQYF. CDR3 DNA: TGTGCCTGGAGTCCCGGGGGAGGTTTCTACGAGCAGTACTTC.

The V call is TRBV6-1, the J call TRBJ2-3; D unclear. The CDR3 totals 10 residues. Trimming shortened V by 8 bases and J by 7 bases, and 7 bases separated the two germline ends. CDR1 is MNHNS, CDR2 SASEGT, per germline. The CDR3 sequence is CASRSNTQYF. DNA of the CDR3: TGTGCCAGCCGGTCGAATACGCAGTATTTT.

This chain joins TRBV6-1 and TRBJ1-3; D not resolved. V lost 3 bases and J lost 11, with 14 bases in between. This CDR3 is 13 amino acids long. Germline CDR1 is MNHNS and CDR2 is SASEGT. The CDR3 region is CASSDKNARPIYF. The CDR3 nucleotides are TGTGCCAGCAGTGATAAAAACGCGCGCCCCATATATTTT.

The chain couples TRBV10-1 to TRBJ2-5; TRBD1 matches at 7 bases. CDR1 is WNHNN, CDR2 SYGVQD, per germline (reference sequence). The CDR3 contains 12 residues. Trimming at V came to 8 bases and at J to 9 bases, leaving 9 bases not matched to a gene. This CDR3 is CASGAGGSPQYF. CDR3 DNA sequence: TGCGCCAGCGGGGCAGGGGGATCTCCCCAGTACTTC.

The V and J genes are TRBV7-9 and TRBJ2-5; 9 bases agree with TRBD2. This CDR3 region has 16 residues. With 1 base clipped from V and 2 bases from J, the junction kept 5 bases outside the gene matches. Germline V gene sequence: CDR1 SEHNR, CDR2 FQNEAQ (reference sequence). The CDR3: CASSLGAGGPQETQYF. In nucleotides, the CDR3 is TGTGCCAGCAGCTTAGGGGCGGGGGGGCCGCAAGAGACCCAGTACTTC.

The chain joins TRBV7-2 to TRBJ2-2; the D is unclear. The CDR3 contains 13 residues. Looked up from germline, CDR1 is SGHTA and CDR2 is FQGNSA. The ends were cut back, 7 bases at V and 6 bases at J, with 12 bases in the middle. CDR3 DNA: TGTGCCAGCATGACTTCACGGTCCGGGGAGCTGTTTTTT. Protein sequence: CASMTSRSGELFF.

Only a few counts were recorded for this clone. The V call is TRBV19, the J call TRBJ2-2; 9 nucleotides match TRBD2. The CDR3 covers 16 residues. CDR1 and CDR2 from the germline V gene are LNHDA and SQIVND (reference sequence). J lost 6 bases, V lost 7 bases, and 12 bases had no gene match. This chain's CDR3 is CASIISGGLWSGELFF. The CDR3 region has the DNA TGTGCCAGTATTATTAGCGGGGGCCTGTGGTCCGGGGAGCTGTTTTTT.

The chain employs TRBV30 and TRBJ2-3, with 8 bases aligning to TRBD2. CDR3 length: 15 residues. Germline V gene data show CDR1 as GTSNPN and CDR2 as SVGIG (reference sequence). V lost 5 bases to trimming and J lost 6 bases; unmatched junction nucleotides: 13. CDR3: CAWVWGTKRGDTQYF. CDR3 in DNA: TGTGCCTGGGTTTGGGGTACAAAGCGGGGGGATACGCAGTATTTT.